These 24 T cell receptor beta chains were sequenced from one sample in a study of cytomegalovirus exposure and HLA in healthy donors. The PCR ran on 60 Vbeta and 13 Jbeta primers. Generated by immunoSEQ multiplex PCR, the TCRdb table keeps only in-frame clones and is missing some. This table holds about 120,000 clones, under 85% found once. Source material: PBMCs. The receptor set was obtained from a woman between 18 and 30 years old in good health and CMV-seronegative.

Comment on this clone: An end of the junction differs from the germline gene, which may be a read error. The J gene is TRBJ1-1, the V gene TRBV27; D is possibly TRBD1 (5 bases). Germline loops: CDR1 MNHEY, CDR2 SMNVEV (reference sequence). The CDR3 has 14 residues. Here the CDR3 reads CASGYANLGTEAFF. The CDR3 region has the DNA TGTGCCAGCGGGTATGCCAACCTGGGGACTGAGGCTTTCTTT.

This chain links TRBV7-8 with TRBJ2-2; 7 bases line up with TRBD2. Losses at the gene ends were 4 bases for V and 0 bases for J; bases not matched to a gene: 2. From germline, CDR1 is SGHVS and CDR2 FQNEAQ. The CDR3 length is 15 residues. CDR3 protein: CASSSGGTNTGELFF. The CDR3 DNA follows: TGTGCCAGCAGCTCCGGGGGGACGAACACCGGGGAGCTGTTTTTT. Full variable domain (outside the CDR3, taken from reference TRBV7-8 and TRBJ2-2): GAGVSQSPRYKVAKRGQDVALRCDPISGHVSLFWYQQALGQGPEFLTYFQNEAQLDKSGLPSDRFFAERPEGSVSTLKIQRTQQEDSAVYLCASSSGGTNTGELFFGEGSRLTVL.

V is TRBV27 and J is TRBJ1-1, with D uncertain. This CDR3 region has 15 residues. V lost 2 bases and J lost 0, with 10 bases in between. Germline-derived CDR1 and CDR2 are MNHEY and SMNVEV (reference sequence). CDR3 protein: CASSLGGSMNTEAFF. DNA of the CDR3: TGTGCCAGCAGTTTAGGAGGGTCCATGAACACTGAAGCTTTCTTT.

The CDR3 loop is CSVVGQGMNEQFF. CDR3 coding DNA: TGCAGCGTCGTTGGACAGGGTATGAATGAGCAGTTCTTC. This chain joins TRBV29-1 and TRBJ2-1, with 8 bases matching TRBD1. Germline CDR1 and CDR2: SQVTM and ANQGSEA. The CDR3 loop spans 13 amino acids. Unmatched junction bases numbered 8, after V lost 6 bases and J lost 7 bases.

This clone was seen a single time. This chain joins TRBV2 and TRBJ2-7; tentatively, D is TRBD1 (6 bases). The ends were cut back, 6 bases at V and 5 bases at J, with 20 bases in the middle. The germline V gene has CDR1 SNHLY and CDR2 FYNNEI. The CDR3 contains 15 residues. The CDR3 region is CASRSMNLQGNEQYF. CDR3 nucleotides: TGTGCCAGCAGATCGATGAACCTACAGGGAAACGAGCAGTACTTC.

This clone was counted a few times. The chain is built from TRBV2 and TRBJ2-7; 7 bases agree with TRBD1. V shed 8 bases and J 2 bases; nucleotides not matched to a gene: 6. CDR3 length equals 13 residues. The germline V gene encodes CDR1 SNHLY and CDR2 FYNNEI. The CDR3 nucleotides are TGTGCCAGCTCTTCAGACAGGGCCTACGAGCAGTACTTC. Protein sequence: CASSSDRAYEQYF.

CDR3 bases: TGTGCCAGCAGCTTTGGCGGGGGGACACAAGAGACCCAGTACTTC. Protein product: CASSFGGGTQETQYF. V usage is TRBV11-2 and J usage is TRBJ2-5; 8 nucleotides agree with TRBD2. The V gene end was trimmed by 3 bases and the J gene end by 2 bases; junction bases not matched to a gene: 5. The CDR3 is 15 amino acids. Germline values: CDR1 SGHAT, CDR2 FQNNGV.

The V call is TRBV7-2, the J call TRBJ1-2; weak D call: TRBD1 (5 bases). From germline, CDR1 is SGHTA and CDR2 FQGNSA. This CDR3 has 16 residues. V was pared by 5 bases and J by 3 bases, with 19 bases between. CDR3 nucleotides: TGTGCCAGCAGCCCGCCATACGGCGGGGGGGACTATGGCTACACCTTC. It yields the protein CASSPPYGGGDYGYTF.

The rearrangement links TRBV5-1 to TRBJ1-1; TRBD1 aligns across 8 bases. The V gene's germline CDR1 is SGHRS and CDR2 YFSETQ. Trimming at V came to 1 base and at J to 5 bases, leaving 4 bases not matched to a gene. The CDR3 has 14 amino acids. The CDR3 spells CASSLWTGFTEAFF. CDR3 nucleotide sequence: TGCGCCAGCAGCTTGTGGACAGGGTTTACTGAAGCTTTCTTT.

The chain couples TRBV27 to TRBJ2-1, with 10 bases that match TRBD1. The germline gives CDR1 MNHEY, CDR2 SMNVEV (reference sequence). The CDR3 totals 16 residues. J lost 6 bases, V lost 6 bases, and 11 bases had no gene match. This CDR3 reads CASRNPGWTGGNEQFF. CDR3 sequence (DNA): TGTGCCAGCAGAAATCCCGGGTGGACAGGGGGCAATGAGCAGTTCTTC.

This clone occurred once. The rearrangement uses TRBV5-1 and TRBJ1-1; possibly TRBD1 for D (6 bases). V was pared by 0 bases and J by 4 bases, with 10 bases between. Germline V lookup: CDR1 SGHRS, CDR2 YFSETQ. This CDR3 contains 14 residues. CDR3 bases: TGCGCCAGCAGCTTGGGGACAGCCAGCACTGAAGCTTTCTTT. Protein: CASSLGTASTEAFF.

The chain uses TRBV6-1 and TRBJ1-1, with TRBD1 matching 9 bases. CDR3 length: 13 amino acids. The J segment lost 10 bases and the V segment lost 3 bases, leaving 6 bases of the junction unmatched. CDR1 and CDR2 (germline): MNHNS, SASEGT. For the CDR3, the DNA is TGTGCCAGCAGTGACCGGGACAGGGATGGAGCTTTCTTT. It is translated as CASSDRDRDGAFF.

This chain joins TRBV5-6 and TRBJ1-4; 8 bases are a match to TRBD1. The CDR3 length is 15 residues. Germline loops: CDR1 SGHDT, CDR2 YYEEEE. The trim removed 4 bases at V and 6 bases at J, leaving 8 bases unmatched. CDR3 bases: TGTGCCAGCAGCCTACACAGGGGGTGGGATGAAAAACTGTTTTTT. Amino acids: CASSLHRGWDEKLFF.

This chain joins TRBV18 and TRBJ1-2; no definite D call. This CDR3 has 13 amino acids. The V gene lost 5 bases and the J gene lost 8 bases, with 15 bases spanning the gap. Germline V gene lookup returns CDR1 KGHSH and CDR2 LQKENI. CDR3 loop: CASSNPTRGGYTF. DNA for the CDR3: TGTGCCAGCTCAAATCCTACTCGAGGGGGCTACACCTTC. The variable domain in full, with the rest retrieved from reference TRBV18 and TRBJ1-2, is NAGVMQNPRHLVRRRGQEARLRCSPMKGHSHVYWYRQLPEEGLKFMVYLQKENIIDESGMPKERFSAEFPKEGPSILRIQQVVRGDSAAYFCASSNPTRGGYTFGSGTRLTVV.

CDR3 sequence (DNA): TGCGCCAGCAGCTTACAGGGGGCTGCCTACGAGCAGTACTTC. Its translation is CASSLQGAAYEQYF. The genes are TRBV5-1 and TRBJ2-5, with 9 bases fitting TRBD1. Matching the DNA end better, TRBJ2-7 makes the J call doubtful. CDR3 size: 14 residues. Germline CDR1 reads SGHRS; CDR2 reads YFSETQ.

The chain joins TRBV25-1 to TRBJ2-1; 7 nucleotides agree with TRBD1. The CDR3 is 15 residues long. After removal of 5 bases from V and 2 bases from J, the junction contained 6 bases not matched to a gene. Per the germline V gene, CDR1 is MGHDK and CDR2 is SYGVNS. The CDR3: CASSPQGVPYNEQFF. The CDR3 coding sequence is TGTGCCAGCAGTCCCCAGGGGGTCCCCTACAATGAGCAGTTCTTC.

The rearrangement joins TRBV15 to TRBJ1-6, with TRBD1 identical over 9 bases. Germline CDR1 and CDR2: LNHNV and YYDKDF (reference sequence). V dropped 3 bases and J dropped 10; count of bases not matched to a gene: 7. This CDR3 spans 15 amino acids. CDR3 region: CATSSGRDRVSPLHF. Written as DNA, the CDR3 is TGTGCCACCAGCAGTGGGAGGGACAGGGTATCACCCCTCCACTTT.

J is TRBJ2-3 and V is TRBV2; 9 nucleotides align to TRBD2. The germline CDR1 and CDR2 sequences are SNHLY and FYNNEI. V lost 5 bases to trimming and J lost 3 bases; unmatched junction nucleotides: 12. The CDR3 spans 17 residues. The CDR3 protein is CASSLAGGPLSTDTQYF. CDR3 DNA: TGTGCCAGCAGTCTCGCGGGGGGGCCGCTTTCGACAGATACGCAGTATTTT.

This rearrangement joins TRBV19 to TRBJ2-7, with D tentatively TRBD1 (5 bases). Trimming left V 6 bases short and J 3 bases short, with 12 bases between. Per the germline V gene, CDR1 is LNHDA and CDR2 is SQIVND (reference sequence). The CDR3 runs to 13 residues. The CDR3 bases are TGTGCCAGTAGCGATCAGGGCCGCTACGAGCAGTACTTC. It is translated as CASSDQGRYEQYF.

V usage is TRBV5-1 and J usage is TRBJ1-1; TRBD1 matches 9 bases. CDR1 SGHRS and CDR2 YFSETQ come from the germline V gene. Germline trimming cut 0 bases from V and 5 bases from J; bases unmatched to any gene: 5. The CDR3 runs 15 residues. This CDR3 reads CASSLVGQGLTEAFF. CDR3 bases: TGCGCCAGCAGCTTGGTGGGACAGGGCTTGACTGAAGCTTTCTTT.

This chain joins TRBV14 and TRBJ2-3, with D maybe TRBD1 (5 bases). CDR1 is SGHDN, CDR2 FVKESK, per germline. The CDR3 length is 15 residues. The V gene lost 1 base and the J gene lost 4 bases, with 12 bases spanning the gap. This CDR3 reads CASSQVRGGSDTQYF. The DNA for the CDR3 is TGTGCCAGCAGCCAAGTTAGGGGTGGTTCAGATACGCAGTATTTT. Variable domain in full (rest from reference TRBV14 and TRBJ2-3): EAGVTQFPSHSVIEKGQTVTLRCDPISGHDNLYWYRRVMGKEIKFLLHFVKESKQDESGMPNNRFLAERTGGTYSTLKVQPAELEDSGVYFCASSQVRGGSDTQYFGPGTRLTVL.

CDR3 amino acids: CASRYTSGMYEQYF. CDR3 sequence (DNA): TGTGCCAGCCGATACACATCAGGGATGTACGAGCAGTACTTC. The rearrangement uses TRBV6-5 and TRBJ2-7; possible D gene TRBD1, 5 bases. Germline CDR1 is MNHEY and CDR2 is SVGAGI. The CDR3 sequence is 14 residues long. Trimming cost V 8 bases and J 4 bases, with 18 bases left between them.

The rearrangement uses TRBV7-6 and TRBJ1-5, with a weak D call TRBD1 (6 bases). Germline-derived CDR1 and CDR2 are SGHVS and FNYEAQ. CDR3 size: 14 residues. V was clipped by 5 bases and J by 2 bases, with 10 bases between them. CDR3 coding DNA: TGTGCCAGCAGCGCAGGGGTTGGCAATCAGCCCCAGCATTTT. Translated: CASSAGVGNQPQHF.

The CDR3 region is CASSLLAGGTGSETQYF. The CDR3 DNA reads as TGTGCCAGCAGCCTCCTAGCGGGGGGGACTGGGTCAGAGACCCAGTACTTC. The gene calls are TRBV9 and TRBJ2-5; TRBD2 aligns across 12 bases. J lost 4 bases, V lost 4 bases, and 11 bases had no gene match. CDR1 and CDR2 from the germline V gene are SGDLS and YYNGEE. This CDR3 is 17 amino acids long.